The clone carrying this TCR beta chain was seen only a few times. Its antigen is currently unknown. Other DNA sequences in the sample encode the same CDR3. Clones were read by immunoSEQ multiplex PCR, and TCRdb kept only the in-frame ones, dropping some. The sample yields some 3,600 clones, around 63% seen once. This specimen comes from a study of coeliac disease. In the study overall: Without high-resolution HLA typing, biased TRBV7-2 usage was queried.

The CDR3 length is 15 residues. J was trimmed by 3 bases and V by 5 bases; bases with no gene match: 2. CDR1 MRHNA and CDR2 SNTAGT come from the germline V gene. Points from the study as a whole: In active celiac disease, intraepithelial and lamina propria TRB and TRG repertoires were less clonal than controls. Published gliadin-specific TRB sequences appeared in about 45% of the 18 coeliac samples, 1 of 6 controls.

Cells were frozen in aliquots of roughly 470,000, and one aliquot per fraction was sequenced. Material: lymphocytes from the gut lamina propria. The clonotype originates from a man between 65 and 80 years old without celiac disease. V usage is TRBV6-4 and J usage is TRBJ2-1; 12 bases are a match to TRBD2. The DNA for the CDR3 is TGTGCCAGCAGTCAGACTAGCGGGGGCTACAATGAGCAGTTCTTC. It yields the protein CASSQTSGGYNEQFF.